The clone carrying this T cell receptor beta chain was seen a few times. Antigen unknown. V was cut by 1 base and J by 7 bases, with 13 bases left in between. The germline gives CDR1 SEHNR, CDR2 FQNEAQ (reference sequence). This CDR3 spans 14 amino acids. This specimen comes from a study of beta chain features in type 1 diabetes. Overall study results and limits: For patients, the naive, central memory and Treg TCRB repertoires appeared more alike than for healthy donors. Within each of all four CD4+ subsets, Type 1 diabetes patients had TCRB CDR3s that were moderately but significantly shorter. PCR could preferentially amplify shorter templates, alike in patients and controls.

Sorting gave populations that all exceeded 98% purity. cDNA synthesis used the whole RNA isolate, giving expressed TCRB sequences. Method: immunoSEQ multiplex PCR; TCRdb's copy keeps in-frame clones and lacks some. The top ten clones hold less than 1.2% of a sample with hundreds of thousands of clones, 9.3% of them seen once. Sequencing was performed on central memory CD4+ T cells from blood. The clonotype originates from a man between 25 and 39 years old with type 1 diabetes. This rearrangement joins TRBV7-9 to TRBJ1-2; TRBD1 is a possible D gene (5 bases). The CDR3 nucleotides are TGTGCCAGCAGCTTAGGCATCGTCGGGGGTGGCTACACCTTC. It specifies CASSLGIVGGGYTF.